This passage covers 11 T cell receptor beta chains from one sample sequenced in a study of regulatory T cells in long-lasting Graves disease. Arm-PCR with iRepertoire HTBI primers amplified the CDR3 regions for these TCR beta libraries. One entry per CDR3 protein, called by TCRdb with MiXCR from the multiplex PCR reads. The table lists about 610,000 distinct CDR3 sequences, around 15% of them singletons. Described time point: newly diagnosed GD, antithyroid drugs for less than 3 months. RNA from PBMCs was the source of the TCR library. The same sample was also studied in work on T cells in Graves' hyperthyroidism and ophthalmopathy.

The source was peripheral blood mononuclear cells (PBMCs), collected at new diagnosis, from a patient treated with antithyroid drugs. The receptors derive from a man aged 18 to 30 with Graves disease.

This clonotype was recorded many times. The chain combines TRBV27 with TRBJ2-7, with no clear D. Germline V CDR1 and CDR2: MNHEY, SMNVEV (reference sequence). This CDR3 is 13 amino acids long. The V end lost 5 bases, the J end lost 5 bases, and 13 bases lay between the germline ends. CDR3 in amino acids: CASSPLNRDEQYF. The CDR3 nucleotides are TGTGCCAGCAGTCCGTTAAATCGGGACGAGCAGTACTTC.

At least ten counts were recorded for this clonotype. This chain connects TRBV5-1 to TRBJ1-2, with D possibly matching TRBD1 (5 bases). The germline CDR1 and CDR2 sequences are SGHRS and YFSETQ. The V end lost 0 bases, the J end lost 2 bases, and 11 bases lay between the germline ends. The CDR3 is 15 amino acids. The CDR3 region has the DNA TGCGCCAGCAGCTTGGGGACATTCTCCAACTATGGCTACACCTTC. Translated, it gives CASSLGTFSNYGYTF.

J is TRBJ2-1 and V is TRBV7-2; 13 bases are a match to TRBD2. The CDR3 consists of 18 residues. J lost 8 bases, V lost 3 bases, and 13 bases had no gene match. Per the germline V gene, CDR1 is SGHTA and CDR2 is FQGNSA. CDR3 loop: CASSFRLAGGFPEDEQFF. The CDR3 nucleotides read TGTGCCAGCAGCTTCCGACTAGCGGGAGGATTTCCTGAGGATGAGCAGTTCTTC.

The chain couples TRBV6-1 to TRBJ1-1; perhaps TRBD1 as D (5 bases). Looked up from germline, CDR1 is MNHNS and CDR2 is SASEGT. The CDR3 sequence is 14 residues long. V dropped 5 bases and J dropped 1 base, with 11 bases sitting between them. CDR3 DNA sequence: TGTGCCAGCAGTCGGGACTCAAGGAACACTGAAGCTTTCTTT. The encoded protein is CASSRDSRNTEAFF.

At least ten counts were recorded for this clonotype. This sequence joins TRBV27 and TRBJ1-4; D is possibly TRBD1 (5 bases). Germline CDR1 is MNHEY and CDR2 is SMNVEV (reference sequence). This CDR3 region has 15 residues. Trimming cost V 6 bases and J 6 bases, with 17 bases left between them. The DNA of the CDR3 is TGTGCCAGCAGCCCATGGGGGGGGAGAGATGAAAAACTGTTTTTT. This codes for CASSPWGGRDEKLFF.

The J gene is TRBJ2-7, the V gene TRBV4-1, with TRBD1 identical over 9 bases. Germline-derived CDR1 and CDR2 are MGHRA and YSYEKL. The CDR3 loop spans 15 amino acids. V lost 0 bases to trimming and J lost 7 bases; unmatched junction nucleotides: 7. The chain's CDR3 is CASSQDLQGAGEQYF. In nucleotides, the CDR3 is TGCGCCAGCAGCCAAGACTTACAGGGGGCGGGGGAGCAGTACTTC.

The chain joins TRBV27 to TRBJ2-1; 8 bases line up with TRBD2. The CDR3 runs to 15 residues. With 8 bases clipped from V and 6 bases from J, the junction kept 12 bases outside the gene matches. Germline V gene sequence: CDR1 MNHEY, CDR2 SMNVEV (reference sequence). The CDR3 protein is CASASAGGLGNEQFF. The CDR3 DNA sequence: TGTGCCAGCGCATCGGCGGGAGGTCTCGGCAATGAGCAGTTCTTC.

The J gene is TRBJ1-1, the V gene TRBV5-4, with TRBD1 as a possible D gene (6 bases). The germline V gene encodes CDR1 SGHNT and CDR2 YYREEE (reference sequence). This CDR3 is built from 14 residues. The V gene lost 2 bases and the J gene lost 5 bases, with 13 bases spanning the gap. CDR3 region: CASSLPGDITEAFF. The CDR3 coding sequence is TGTGCCAGCAGCTTACCAGGGGATATTACTGAAGCTTTCTTT.

The chain links TRBV9 to TRBJ2-3; 15 bases map to TRBD2. V was clipped by 2 bases and J by 4 bases; unmatched bases: 14. The CDR3 loop spans 20 amino acids. Germline V lookup: CDR1 SGDLS, CDR2 YYNGEE. CDR3 residues: CASSVYSGLAGGGVSDTQYF. CDR3 nucleotides: TGTGCCAGCAGCGTCTACTCGGGACTAGCGGGAGGAGGGGTGTCAGATACGCAGTATTTT.

This clonotype was counted a few times. V usage is TRBV3-1 and J usage is TRBJ2-1; D is undetermined. Germline CDR1 is LGHDT and CDR2 is YNNKEL (reference sequence). Between the trimmed V and J ends, which lost 1 base and 12 bases, there was a span of 10 bases. CDR3 length equals 12 residues. The CDR3 region is CASSQGAGGQFF. The DNA for the CDR3 is TGTGCCAGCAGCCAAGGGGCCGGTGGGCAGTTCTTC.

This clonotype has a count of ten or more. This sequence joins TRBV20-1 and TRBJ2-3, with 10 bases that match TRBD2. CDR1 DFQATT and CDR2 SNEGSKA come from the germline V gene (reference sequence). The J segment lost 2 bases and the V segment lost 5 bases, leaving 10 bases of the junction unmatched. There are 16 residues in the CDR3. CDR3 loop: CSAGRTSGTTTDTQYF. CDR3 bases: TGCAGTGCTGGGCGGACTAGCGGAACAACCACAGATACGCAGTATTTT.